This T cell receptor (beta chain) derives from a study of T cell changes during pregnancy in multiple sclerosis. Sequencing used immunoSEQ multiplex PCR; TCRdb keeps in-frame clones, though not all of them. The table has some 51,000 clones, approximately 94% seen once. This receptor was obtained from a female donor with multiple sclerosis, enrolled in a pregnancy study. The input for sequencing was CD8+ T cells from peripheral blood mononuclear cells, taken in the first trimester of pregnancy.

In DNA, the CDR3 is TGCGCCAGCAGCCCCGGGACAGGGAACTACGAGCAGTACTTC. It encodes CASSPGTGNYEQYF. The chain employs TRBV4-3 and TRBJ2-7; 9 bases fit TRBD1. CDR1 is LGHNA, CDR2 YSLEER, per germline. The CDR3 has 14 amino acids. V was clipped by 4 bases and J by 3 bases; unmatched bases: 4.